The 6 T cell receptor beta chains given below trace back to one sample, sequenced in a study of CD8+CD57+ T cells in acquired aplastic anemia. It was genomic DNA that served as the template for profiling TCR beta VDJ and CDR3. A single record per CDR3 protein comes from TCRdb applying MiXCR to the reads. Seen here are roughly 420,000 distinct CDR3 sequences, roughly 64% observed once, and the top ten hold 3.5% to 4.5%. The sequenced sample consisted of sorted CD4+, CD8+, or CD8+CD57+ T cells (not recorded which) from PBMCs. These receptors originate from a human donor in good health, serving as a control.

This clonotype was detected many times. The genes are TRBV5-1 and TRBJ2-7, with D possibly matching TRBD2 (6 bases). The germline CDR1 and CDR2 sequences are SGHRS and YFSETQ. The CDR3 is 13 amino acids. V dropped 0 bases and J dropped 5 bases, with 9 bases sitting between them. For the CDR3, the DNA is TGCGCCAGCAGCTTGGGGAGGGGCGACGAGCAGTACTTC. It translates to CASSLGRGDEQYF.

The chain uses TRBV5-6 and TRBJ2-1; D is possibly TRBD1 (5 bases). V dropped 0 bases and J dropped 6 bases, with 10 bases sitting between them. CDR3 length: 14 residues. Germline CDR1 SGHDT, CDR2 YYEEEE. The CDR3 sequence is CASSLDRLRNEQFF. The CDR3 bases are TGTGCCAGCAGCTTGGACAGGCTCCGCAATGAGCAGTTCTTC.

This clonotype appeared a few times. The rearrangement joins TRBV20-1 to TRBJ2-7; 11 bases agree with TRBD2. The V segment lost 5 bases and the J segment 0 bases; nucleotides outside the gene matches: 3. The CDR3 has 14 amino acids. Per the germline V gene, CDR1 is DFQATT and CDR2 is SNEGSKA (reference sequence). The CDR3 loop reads CSAVTSGASYEQYF. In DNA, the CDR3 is TGCAGTGCTGTGACTAGCGGGGCCTCCTACGAGCAGTACTTC.

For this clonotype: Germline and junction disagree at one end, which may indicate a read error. The CDR3 spells CASSLPGTPEAQCF. The CDR3 DNA is TGTGCCAGCAGCCTGCCCGGGACCCCAGAGGCGCAGTGCTTC. The rearrangement uses TRBV7-2 and TRBJ2-7; possibly TRBD1 or TRBD2 for D (5 bases each). CDR1 is SGHTA, CDR2 FQGNSA, per germline. The CDR3 length is 14 residues.

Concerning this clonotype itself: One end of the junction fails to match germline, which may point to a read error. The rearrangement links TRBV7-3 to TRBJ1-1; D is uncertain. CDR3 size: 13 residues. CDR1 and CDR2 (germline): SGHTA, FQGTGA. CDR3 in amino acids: CASSAPGDNEKLF. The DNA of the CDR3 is TGTGCCAGCAGCGCGCCGGGAGATAATGAAAAACTCTTT.

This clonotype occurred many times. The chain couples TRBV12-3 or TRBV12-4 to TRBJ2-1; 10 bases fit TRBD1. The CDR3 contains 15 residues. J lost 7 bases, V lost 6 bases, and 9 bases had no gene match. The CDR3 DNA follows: TGTGCCAGCAGAACAGGGACAGGGGCGCATAATGAGCAGTTCTTC. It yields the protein CASRTGTGAHNEQFF.